This T cell receptor (beta chain) derives from a study of shared clonotypes between healthy human individuals (dated by TCRdb to 2018 to 2020). For context, the study as a whole: A few men and two women, aged 18 to 49 years, made up the cohort. Different laboratories and diverse techniques were used to prepare libraries and sequence TCR repertoires, to increase sequencing depth and limit assay-specific biases. To estimate repertoire size and how much clonotype sharing occurs between individuals, the study deeply sequenced the blood TCR repertoires of several healthy adults. Per donor, leukapheresis produced somewhere between about 0.8 and 9 billion PBMCs. For each donor, CD4 naive and CD4 memory were each given three plates, CD8 naive was given two plates, and CD8 memory was given one plate. General conclusions and limits of the study: The small number of donors limited the genetic and exposure-history diversity represented. Estimated clonotype richness was generally larger for naive than for memory subsets. Based on pairwise subsampling, the degree of clonotype sharing among donors was expected to be affected by sequencing depth. Incomplete sequencing was indicated by rarefaction of sorted-subset datasets, despite the large sequencing depth. Higher generation probabilities were observed for clonotypes shared by all four sorted-subset donors than for non-shared clonotypes. Sampling was limited to blood, and TCR repertoires in tissue likely differ from TCR repertoires in blood. When a few donors were compared, the shared fraction of clonotypes was 5% to 6.5% for naive CD4, approximately 3.3% for naive CD8, roughly 2.5% for memory CD4, and roughly 0.43% for memory CD8.

This clone was counted once. Its antigen is still unknown. No quality values exist for individual bases; no much larger clone is one base distant. The donors were healthy, HIV-negative adults with no recently reported acute infections or vaccinations. Only Caucasian adults living in Nashville, Tennessee, USA were represented among the donors. CD4+ T cells were enriched through magnetic negative selection, after which naive cells were positively selected on CD45RA and the remaining negative fraction served as the memory subset. Blood was obtained by leukapheresis, after which PBMCs were separated by Ficoll-Histopaque density gradient centrifugation and cryopreserved in liquid nitrogen vapor phase. Analytical flow cytometry was used to check the purity and quantity of each magnetically sorted T cell population. Each sorted fraction had its genomic DNA isolated and then quantified by UV absorbance on a Nanodrop 2000c.

V lost 2 bases and J lost 4 bases; the stretch between them is 18 bases long. The CDR3 runs 17 amino acids, cysteine and phenylalanine included. Just CDR3 DNA is preserved here, 51 bases in frame from base 1. For CDR1 and CDR2, the germline V gene (reference sequence) lists LNHDA and SQIVND. TCR CDR3 regions were amplified from genomic DNA by multiplex PCR using the deep immunoSEQ assay. Extracted genomic DNA from each cell subset was distributed evenly across all wells of several immunoSEQ 96-well plates, and each plate was treated as a replicate. For sorted subsets, approximately 200 ng of genomic DNA, equivalent to some 30,000 T cell genomes, went into each replicate PCR. Purified libraries were measured with a Qubit 3.0 fluorometer, size-checked on a Bioanalyzer 2100, and measured again with the KAPA Library Quantification kit. Each immunoSEQ 96-well plate was sequenced on its own single-read 150-cycle Illumina NextSeq 550 flow cell. The source study handled its data this way. The immunoSEQ output contained only junctional sequences without quality scores, so filtering could not match that applied to full-length reads. To assign V/J genes and CDR3, sequences were annotated using PyIR, a Python wrapper for IgBLAST v1.9, with IMGT germline references. Any read was removed if the V/J assignment was weak (E-value above 1e-6), the CDR3 was missing, or the read contained stop codons, out-of-frame junctions, or ambiguous translated residues. V3J clonotypes were defined as sequences sharing an identical inferred V gene, J gene, and CDR3 amino acid sequence. Percentage overlap between repertoires was calculated by dividing the number of shared unique clonotypes by the size of the smaller repertoire. Three approaches were used to assess repertoire richness: RTK rarefaction, the Chao1 estimator, and Recon v2.1 estimates of unobserved clonotypes. For all TCRbeta clonotypes obtained by the gDNA method from four donors, generation probabilities were computed with OLGA. TCRdb's version of the immuneACCESS table is confined to in-frame rearrangements and falls short of the full clone set. An unresolved V gene accounts for under half of the shortfall where checked; the remainder is of unknown origin. V and J calls and clone size are given by that table; D and trimming were obtained from the DNA. Here the sample has 2,100,000 or so clones; about 94% occur a single time. Roughly 0.13% of the sample is in the top ten clones.

The chain was built from TRBV19 and TRBJ1-3, with the D gene uncertain. Specimen: naive CD4+ T cells sorted from blood. The label giving this sample's cell subset or site can be read as: CD45RA+ positively selected. The sequence was collected from a man between 18 and 29 years old in good health. The DNA reads TGTGCCAGTAGTATATTTCTTTCTGAGACCTCCGGAAACACCATATATTTT. This codes for CASSIFLSETSGNTIYF.